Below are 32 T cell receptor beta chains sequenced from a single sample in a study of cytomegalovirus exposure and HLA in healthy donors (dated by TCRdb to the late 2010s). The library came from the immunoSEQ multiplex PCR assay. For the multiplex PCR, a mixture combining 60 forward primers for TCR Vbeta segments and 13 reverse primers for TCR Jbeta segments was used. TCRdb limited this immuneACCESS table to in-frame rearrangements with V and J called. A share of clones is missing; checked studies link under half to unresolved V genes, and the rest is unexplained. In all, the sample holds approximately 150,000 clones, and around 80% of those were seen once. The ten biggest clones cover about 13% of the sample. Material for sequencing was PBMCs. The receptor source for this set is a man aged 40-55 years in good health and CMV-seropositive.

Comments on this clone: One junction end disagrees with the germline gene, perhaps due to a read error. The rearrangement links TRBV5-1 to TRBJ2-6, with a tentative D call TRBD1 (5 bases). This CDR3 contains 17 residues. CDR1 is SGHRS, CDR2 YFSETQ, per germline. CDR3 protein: CASSLDPPGSGANGLTF. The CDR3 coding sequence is TGCGCCAGCAGCTTGGACCCCCCCGGGTCTGGGGCCAACGGCCTGACTTTC. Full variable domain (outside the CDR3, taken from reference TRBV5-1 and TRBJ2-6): KAGVTQTPRYLIKTRGQQVTLSCSPISGHRSVSWYQQTPGQGLQFLFEYFSETQRNKGNFPGRFSGRQFSNSRSEMNVSTLELGDSALYLCASSLDPPGSGANGLTFGAGSRLTVL.

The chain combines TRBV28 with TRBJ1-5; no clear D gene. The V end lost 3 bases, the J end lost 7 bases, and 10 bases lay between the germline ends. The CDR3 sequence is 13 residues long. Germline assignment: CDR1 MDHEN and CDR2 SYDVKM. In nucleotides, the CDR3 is TGTGCCAGCAGTTTGGTGGGGAGGCAGCCCCAGCATTTT. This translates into CASSLVGRQPQHF. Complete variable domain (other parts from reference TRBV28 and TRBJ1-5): DVKVTQSSRYLVKRTGEKVFLECVQDMDHENMFWYRQDPGLGLRLIYFSYDVKMKEKGDIPEGYSVSREKKERFSLILESASTNQTSMYLCASSLVGRQPQHFGDGTRLSIL.

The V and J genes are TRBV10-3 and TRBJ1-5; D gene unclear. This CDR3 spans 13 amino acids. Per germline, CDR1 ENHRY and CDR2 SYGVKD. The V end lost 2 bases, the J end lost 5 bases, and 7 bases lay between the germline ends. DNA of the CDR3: TGTGCCATCAGTGAGACGACATATCAGCCCCAGCATTTT. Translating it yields CAISETTYQPQHF.

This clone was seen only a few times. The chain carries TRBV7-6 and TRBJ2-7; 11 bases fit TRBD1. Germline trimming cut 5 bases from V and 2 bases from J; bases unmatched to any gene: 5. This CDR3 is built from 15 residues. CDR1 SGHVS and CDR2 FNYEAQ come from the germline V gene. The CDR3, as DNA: TGTGCCAGCAGCCCGGGACAGGGGGTCCCCTACGAGCAGTACTTC. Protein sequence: CASSPGQGVPYEQYF. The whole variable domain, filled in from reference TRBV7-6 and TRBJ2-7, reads GAGVSQSPRYKVTKRGQDVALRCDPISGHVSLYWYRQALGQGPEFLTYFNYEAQQDKSGLPNDRFSAERPEGSISTLTIQRTEQRDSAMYRCASSPGQGVPYEQYFGPGTRLTVT.

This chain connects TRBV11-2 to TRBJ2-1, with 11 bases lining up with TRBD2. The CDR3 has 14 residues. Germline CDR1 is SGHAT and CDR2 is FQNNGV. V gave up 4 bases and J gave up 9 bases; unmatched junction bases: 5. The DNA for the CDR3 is TGTGCCAGCAGCTCCGTAGCGGGAGGGATTGAGCAGTTCTTC. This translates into CASSSVAGGIEQFF.

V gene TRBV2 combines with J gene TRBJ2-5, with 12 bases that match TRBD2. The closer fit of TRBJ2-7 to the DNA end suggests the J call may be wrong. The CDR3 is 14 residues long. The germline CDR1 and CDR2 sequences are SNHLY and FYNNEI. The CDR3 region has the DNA TGTGCCAGCAGTCCGAGACTAGCGGGAGTCGAGCAGTACTTC. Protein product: CASSPRLAGVEQYF.

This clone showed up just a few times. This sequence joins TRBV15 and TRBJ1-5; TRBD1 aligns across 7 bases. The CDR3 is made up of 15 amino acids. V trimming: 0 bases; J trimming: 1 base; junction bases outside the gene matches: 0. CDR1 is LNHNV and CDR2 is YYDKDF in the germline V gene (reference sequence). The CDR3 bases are TGTGCCACCAGCAGAGAACAGGGGAGCAATCAGCCCCAGCATTTT. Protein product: CATSREQGSNQPQHF.

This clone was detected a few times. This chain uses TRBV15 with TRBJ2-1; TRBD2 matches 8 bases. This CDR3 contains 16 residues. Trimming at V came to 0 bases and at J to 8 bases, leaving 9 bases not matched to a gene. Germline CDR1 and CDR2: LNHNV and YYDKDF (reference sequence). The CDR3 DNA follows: TGTGCCACCAGCAGAGATCCGGGTAGCGGGAACGATGAGCAGTTCTTC. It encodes CATSRDPGSGNDEQFF. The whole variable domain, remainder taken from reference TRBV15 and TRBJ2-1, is DAMVIQNPRYQVTQFGKPVTLSCSQTLNHNVMYWYQQKSSQAPKLLFHYYDKDFNNEADTPDNFQSRRPNTSFCFLDIRSPGLGDTAMYLCATSRDPGSGNDEQFFGPGTRLTVL.

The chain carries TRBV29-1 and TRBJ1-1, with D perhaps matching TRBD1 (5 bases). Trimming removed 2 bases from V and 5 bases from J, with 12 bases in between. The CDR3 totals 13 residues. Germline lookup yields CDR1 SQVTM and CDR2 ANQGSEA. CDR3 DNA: TGCAGCGTTGAATCTGGGGGGGAGACTGAAGCTTTCTTT. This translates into CSVESGGETEAFF.

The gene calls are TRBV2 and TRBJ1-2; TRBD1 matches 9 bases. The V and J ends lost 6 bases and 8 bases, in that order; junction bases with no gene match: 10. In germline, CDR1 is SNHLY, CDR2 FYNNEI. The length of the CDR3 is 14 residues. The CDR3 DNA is TGTGCCAGCAGCGAGGGACAGGGTATCGCGGGCTACACCTTC. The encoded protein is CASSEGQGIAGYTF. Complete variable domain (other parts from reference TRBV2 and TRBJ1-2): EPEVTQTPSHQVTQMGQEVILRCVPISNHLYFYWYRQILGQKVEFLVSFYNNEISEKSEIFDDQFSVERPDGSNFTLKIRSTKLEDSAMYFCASSEGQGIAGYTFGSGTRLTVV.

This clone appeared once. The CDR3 DNA sequence: TGCGCCAGCAGCCGGACCTTAGCGGACTCCTACGAGCAGTACTTC. Translation: CASSRTLADSYEQYF. The V call is TRBV5-1, the J call TRBJ2-7; D is perhaps TRBD2 (6 bases). From germline, CDR1 is SGHRS and CDR2 YFSETQ. CDR3 length equals 15 residues. The V gene lost 4 bases and the J gene lost 0 bases, with 14 bases spanning the gap.

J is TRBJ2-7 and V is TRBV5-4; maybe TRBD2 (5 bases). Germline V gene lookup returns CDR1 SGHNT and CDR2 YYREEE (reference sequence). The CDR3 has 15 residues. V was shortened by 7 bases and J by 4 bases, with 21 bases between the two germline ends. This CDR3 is CASPPPDYSGYEQYF. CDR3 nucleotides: TGTGCCAGCCCACCCCCTGACTACTCCGGTTACGAGCAGTACTTC.

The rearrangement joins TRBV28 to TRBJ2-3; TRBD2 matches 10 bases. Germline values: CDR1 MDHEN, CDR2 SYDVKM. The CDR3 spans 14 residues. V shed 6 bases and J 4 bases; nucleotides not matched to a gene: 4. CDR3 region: CASRASGSSDTQYF. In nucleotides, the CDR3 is TGTGCCAGCAGAGCTAGCGGGAGTTCAGATACGCAGTATTTT.

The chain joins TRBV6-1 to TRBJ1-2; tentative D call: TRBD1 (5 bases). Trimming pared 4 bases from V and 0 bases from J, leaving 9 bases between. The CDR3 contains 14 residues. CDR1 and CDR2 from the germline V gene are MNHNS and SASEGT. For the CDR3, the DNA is TGTGCCAGCAGTGTCAGACAGCCTAACTATGGCTACACCTTC. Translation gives CASSVRQPNYGYTF.

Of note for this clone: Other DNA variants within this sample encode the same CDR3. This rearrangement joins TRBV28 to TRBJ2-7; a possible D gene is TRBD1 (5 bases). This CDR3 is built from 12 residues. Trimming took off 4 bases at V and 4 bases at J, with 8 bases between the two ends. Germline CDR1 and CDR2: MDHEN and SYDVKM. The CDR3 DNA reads TGTGCCAGCAGTTCTGACAGTTACGAGCAGTACTTC. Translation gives CASSSDSYEQYF.

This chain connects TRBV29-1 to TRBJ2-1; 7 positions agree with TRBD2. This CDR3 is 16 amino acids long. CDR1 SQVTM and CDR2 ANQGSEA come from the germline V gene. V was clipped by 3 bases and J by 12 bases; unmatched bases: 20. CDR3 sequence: CSVEDGKPGLTSPQFF. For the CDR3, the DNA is TGCAGCGTTGAGGACGGAAAGCCGGGACTAACGTCCCCGCAGTTCTTC.

The CDR3: CASGLVLREGRGEQFF. The DNA of the CDR3 is TGTGCTAGTGGTTTGGTACTGCGGGAGGGCCGTGGTGAGCAGTTCTTC. V and J are TRBV12-5 and TRBJ2-1, with 9 bases matching TRBD2. J was trimmed by 9 bases and V by 0 bases; bases with no gene match: 9. This CDR3 has 16 amino acids. Germline loops: CDR1 LGHNT, CDR2 FRNRAP.

The CDR3 sequence: CASSYLGLAGGSYEQYF. As DNA, the CDR3 is TGTGCCAGCAGCTACCTCGGACTAGCGGGAGGTTCCTACGAGCAGTACTTC. J is TRBJ2-7 and V is TRBV5-4, with 14 nucleotides matching TRBD2. J was trimmed by 1 base and V by 3 bases; bases with no gene match: 6. The germline V gene has CDR1 SGHNT and CDR2 YYREEE (reference sequence). This CDR3 is 17 amino acids long.

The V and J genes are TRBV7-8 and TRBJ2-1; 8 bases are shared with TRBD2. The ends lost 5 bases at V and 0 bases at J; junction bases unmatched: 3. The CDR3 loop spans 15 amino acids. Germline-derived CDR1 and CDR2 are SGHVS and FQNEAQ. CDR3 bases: TGTGCCAGCAGCCGGGGGGGTAGCTCCTACAATGAGCAGTTCTTC. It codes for CASSRGGSSYNEQFF. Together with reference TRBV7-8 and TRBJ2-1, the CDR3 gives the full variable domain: GAGVSQSPRYKVAKRGQDVALRCDPISGHVSLFWYQQALGQGPEFLTYFQNEAQLDKSGLPSDRFFAERPEGSVSTLKIQRTQQEDSAVYLCASSRGGSSYNEQFFGPGTRLTVL.

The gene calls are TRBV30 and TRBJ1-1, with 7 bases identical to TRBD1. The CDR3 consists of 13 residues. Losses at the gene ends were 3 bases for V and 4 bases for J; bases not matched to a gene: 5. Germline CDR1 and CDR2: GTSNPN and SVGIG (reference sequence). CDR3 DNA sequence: TGTGCCTGGAGCCGGGACAGACCCACTGAAGCTTTCTTT. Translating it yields CAWSRDRPTEAFF.

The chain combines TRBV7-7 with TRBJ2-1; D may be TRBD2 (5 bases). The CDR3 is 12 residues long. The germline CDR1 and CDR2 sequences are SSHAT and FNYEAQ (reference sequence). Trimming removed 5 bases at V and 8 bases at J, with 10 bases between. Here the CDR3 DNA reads TGTGCCAGCAGCCCCAGCGGATATGAGCAGTTCTTC. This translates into CASSPSGYEQFF.

The chain's CDR3 is CASTDRGTEAFF. For the CDR3, the DNA is TGTGCCAGCACGGACAGGGGGACTGAAGCTTTCTTT. The J gene is TRBJ1-1, the V gene TRBV5-4; TRBD1 aligns across 10 bases. Per the germline V gene, CDR1 is SGHNT and CDR2 is YYREEE (reference sequence). Trimming at V came to 6 bases and at J to 5 bases, leaving 1 base not matched to a gene. The CDR3 covers 12 residues.

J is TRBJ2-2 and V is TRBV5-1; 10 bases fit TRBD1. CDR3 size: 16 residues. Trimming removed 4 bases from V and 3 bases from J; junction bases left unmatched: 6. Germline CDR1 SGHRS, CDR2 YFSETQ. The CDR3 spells CASSPRTGGYTGELFF. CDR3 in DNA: TGCGCCAGCAGCCCCCGGACAGGGGGGTACACCGGGGAGCTGTTTTTT.

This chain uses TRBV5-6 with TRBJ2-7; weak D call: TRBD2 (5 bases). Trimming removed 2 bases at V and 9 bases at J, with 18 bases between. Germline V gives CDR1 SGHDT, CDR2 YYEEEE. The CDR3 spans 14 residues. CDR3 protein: CASSFRTPGLGQYF. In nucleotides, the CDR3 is TGTGCCAGCAGCTTTCGGACTCCAGGTCTTGGGCAGTACTTC. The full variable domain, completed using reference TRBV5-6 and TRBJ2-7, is DAGVTQSPTHLIKTRGQQVTLRCSPKSGHDTVSWYQQALGQGPQFIFQYYEEEERQRGNFPDRFSGHQFPNYSSELNVNALLLGDSALYLCASSFRTPGLGQYFGPGTRLTVT.

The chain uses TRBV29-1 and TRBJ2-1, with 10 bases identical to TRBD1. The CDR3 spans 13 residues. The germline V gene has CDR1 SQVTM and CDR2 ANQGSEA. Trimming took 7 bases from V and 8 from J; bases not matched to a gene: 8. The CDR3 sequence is CSGGTGAGYEQFF. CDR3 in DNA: TGCAGCGGGGGGACAGGGGCTGGGTATGAGCAGTTCTTC.

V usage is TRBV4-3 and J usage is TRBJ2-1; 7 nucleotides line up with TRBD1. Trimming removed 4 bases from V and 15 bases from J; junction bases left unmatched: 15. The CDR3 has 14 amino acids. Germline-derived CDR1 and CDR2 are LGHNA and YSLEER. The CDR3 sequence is CASSPTGQFRQPFF. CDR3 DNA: TGCGCCAGCAGCCCGACGGGACAGTTCAGACAGCCGTTCTTC.

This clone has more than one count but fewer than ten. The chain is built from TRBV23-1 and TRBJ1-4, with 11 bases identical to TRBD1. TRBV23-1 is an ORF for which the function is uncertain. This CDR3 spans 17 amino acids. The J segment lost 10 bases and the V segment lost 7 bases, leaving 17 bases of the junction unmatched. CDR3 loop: CASTPPKLGQGAGKLFF. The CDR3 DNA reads TGCGCCAGCACCCCCCCTAAACTCGGACAGGGGGCGGGAAAACTGTTTTTT.

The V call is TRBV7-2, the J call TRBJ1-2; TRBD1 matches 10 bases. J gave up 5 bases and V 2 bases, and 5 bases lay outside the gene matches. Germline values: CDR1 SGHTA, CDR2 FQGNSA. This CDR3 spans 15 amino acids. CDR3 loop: CASSLRQGAVYGYTF. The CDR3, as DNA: TGTGCCAGCAGCTTACGACAGGGGGCAGTGTATGGCTACACCTTC.

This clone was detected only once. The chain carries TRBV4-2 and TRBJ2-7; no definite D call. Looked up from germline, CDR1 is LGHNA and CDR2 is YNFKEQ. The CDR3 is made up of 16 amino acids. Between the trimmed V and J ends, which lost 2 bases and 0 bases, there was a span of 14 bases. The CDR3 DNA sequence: TGTGCCAGCAGCCAATTGCATAACAGCCGCTCCTACGAGCAGTACTTC. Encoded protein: CASSQLHNSRSYEQYF.

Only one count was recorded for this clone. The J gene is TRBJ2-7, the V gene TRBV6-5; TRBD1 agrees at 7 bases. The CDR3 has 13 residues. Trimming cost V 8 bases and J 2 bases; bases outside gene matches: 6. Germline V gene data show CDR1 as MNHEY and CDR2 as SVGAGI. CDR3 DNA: TGTGCCAGCCGGGACAGTTCCACCTACGAGCAGTACTTC. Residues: CASRDSSTYEQYF.

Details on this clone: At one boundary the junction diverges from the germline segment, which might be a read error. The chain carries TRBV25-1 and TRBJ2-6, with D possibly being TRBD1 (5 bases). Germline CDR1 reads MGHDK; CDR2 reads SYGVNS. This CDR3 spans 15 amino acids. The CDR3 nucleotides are TGTGCCAGCAGTGAATTGGCATCTGGGGCCAACGGCCTGACTTTC. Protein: CASSELASGANGLTF.

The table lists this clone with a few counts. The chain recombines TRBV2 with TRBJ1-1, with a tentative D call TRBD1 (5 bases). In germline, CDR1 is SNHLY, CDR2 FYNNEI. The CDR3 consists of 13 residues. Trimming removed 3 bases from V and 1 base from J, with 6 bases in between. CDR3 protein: CASSEGGNTEAFF. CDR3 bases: TGTGCCAGCAGTGAGGGGGGGAACACTGAAGCTTTCTTT.